Listed below are T cell receptor beta chains from one sample, sequenced in a study of blood T cells in healthy people across ages. TCRdb re-analysed the 5' RACE reads in MiXCR, keeping a single row per CDR3 protein. The sample yields 1.5 million or so distinct CDR3 sequences, 42% seen once. Sample: blood. These receptors originate from a woman aged 18-35 years in good health. CDR3s include the opening cysteine and the closing phenylalanine or tryptophan. A D gene is named only where the DNA matches it firmly. Clone size appears in some rows only: once, few, many, or a class for an expanded clone.

clone size: NA; J gene: TRBJ2-5; D gene: NA; V gene: TRBV24-1; CDR3 DNA: TGTGCCACCAGTGCCCCGGGTAGCTGGGAGACCCAGTACTTC; CDR3 protein: CATSAPGSWETQYF
clone size: NA; J gene: TRBJ2-5; D gene: TRBD2; V gene: TRBV20-1; CDR3 DNA: TGCAGTGCTAGAGATTTAGCGGGGTGGTACCAAGAGACCCAGTACTTC; CDR3 protein: CSARDLAGWYQETQYF
clone size: few; J gene: TRBJ1-6; D gene: NA; V gene: TRBV3-1; CDR3 DNA: TGTGCCAGCAGCCAAGAAGGGCAGCCTTTCTCCTATAATTCACCCCTCCACTTT; CDR3 protein: CASSQEGQPFSYNSPLHF
clone size: few; J gene: TRBJ2-5; D gene: NA; V gene: TRBV20-1; CDR3 DNA: TGCAGTGCTATCCGTTACCAAGAGACCCAGTACTTC; CDR3 protein: CSAIRYQETQYF
clone size: NA; J gene: TRBJ2-2; D gene: NA; V gene: TRBV7-3; CDR3 DNA: TGTGCCAGCAGCTTACAAGGACTACAAAACACCGGGGAGCTGTTTTTT; CDR3 protein: CASSLQGLQNTGELFF
clone size: NA; J gene: TRBJ1-5; D gene: NA; V gene: TRBV20-1; CDR3 DNA: TGCAGTGCAAGGTCGGGGCAGGGAAGCAATCAGCCCCAGCATTTT; CDR3 protein: CSARSGQGSNQPQHF
clone size: few; J gene: TRBJ2-3; D gene: NA; V gene: TRBV7-9; CDR3 DNA: TGTGCCACCCTAGCGTTGACAGATACGCAGTATTTT; CDR3 protein: CATLALTDTQYF
clone size: few; J gene: TRBJ2-7; D gene: NA; V gene: TRBV7-2; CDR3 DNA: TGTGCCAGCAGCTCGGAGTGGGGACACTACGAGCAGTACTTC; CDR3 protein: CASSSEWGHYEQYF
clone size: NA; J gene: TRBJ2-7; D gene: NA; V gene: TRBV4-1; CDR3 DNA: TGCGCCAGCAGCACCCACTTATCCTACGAGCAGTACTTC; CDR3 protein: CASSTHLSYEQYF
clone size: NA; J gene: TRBJ1-4; D gene: NA; V gene: TRBV6-5; CDR3 DNA: TGTGCCAGCAAAATAGATTTCGCGAATGAAAAACTGTTTTTT; CDR3 protein: CASKIDFANEKLFF
clone size: few; J gene: TRBJ1-2; D gene: NA; V gene: TRBV7-9; CDR3 DNA: TGTGCCAGCAACCGGGGGTCAAGGGTTGAAGGCTACACCTTC; CDR3 protein: CASNRGSRVEGYTF
clone size: few; J gene: TRBJ2-7; D gene: NA; V gene: TRBV4-1; CDR3 DNA: TGCGCCAGCAGCCTCGGGTCTGGCCGAACCTACGAGCAGTACTTC; CDR3 protein: CASSLGSGRTYEQYF
clone size: NA; J gene: TRBJ2-7; D gene: TRBD2; V gene: TRBV12-3/TRBV12-4; CDR3 DNA: TGTGCCAGCAGTTCACCCCGACTAGCGGAACGGTGGGGTGGTGGGTACAATGAGCAGTACTTC; CDR3 protein: CASSSPRLAERWGGGYNEQYF
clone size: NA; J gene: TRBJ1-5; D gene: NA; V gene: TRBV10-2; CDR3 DNA: TGCGCCAGCAGTGAGGTGGGAGGTCAGAATCAGCCCCAGCATTTT; CDR3 protein: CASSEVGGQNQPQHF
clone size: few; J gene: TRBJ1-2; D gene: NA; V gene: TRBV5-5; CDR3 DNA: TGTGCCAGCAGCTTCGAAGGGGTCGATTCCTTAAACTATGGCTACACCTTC; CDR3 protein: CASSFEGVDSLNYGYTF
clone size: NA; J gene: TRBJ2-3; D gene: TRBD1; V gene: TRBV12-3/TRBV12-4; CDR3 DNA: TGTGCCAGCAGTTTAATCAGGGGGTCAGATACGCAGTATTTT; CDR3 protein: CASSLIRGSDTQYF
clone size: NA; J gene: TRBJ2-3; D gene: TRBD2; V gene: TRBV11-2; CDR3 DNA: TGTGCCAGCAGCTGGACTAGCGGAACCAATACAGATACGCAGTATTTT; CDR3 protein: CASSWTSGTNTDTQYF
clone size: NA; J gene: TRBJ2-7; D gene: NA; V gene: TRBV25-1; CDR3 DNA: TGTGCCACTTCCCTAGGCGGACCAGTGGGCGAGCAGTACTTC; CDR3 protein: CATSLGGPVGEQYF
clone size: NA; J gene: TRBJ2-7; D gene: TRBD2; V gene: TRBV7-2; CDR3 DNA: TGTGCCAGCAGCCCAACACGAGGACTAGCGGGAGGCTACGAGCAGTACTTC; CDR3 protein: CASSPTRGLAGGYEQYF
clone size: NA; J gene: TRBJ1-4; D gene: NA; V gene: TRBV7-9; CDR3 DNA: TGTGCCAGCAGCTCCCCCAGCGGTTTTTTGAGGGTGGATAATGAAAAACTGTTTTTT; CDR3 protein: CASSSPSGFLRVDNEKLFF
clone size: few; J gene: TRBJ1-1; D gene: NA; V gene: TRBV25-1; CDR3 DNA: TGTGCCACCACGGCACCGGCTGAAGCTTTCTTT; CDR3 protein: CATTAPAEAFF
clone size: NA; J gene: TRBJ1-1; D gene: NA; V gene: TRBV7-9; CDR3 DNA: TGTGCCAGCAGCTTATCGACCATGAACACTGAAGCTTTCTTT; CDR3 protein: CASSLSTMNTEAFF
clone size: NA; J gene: TRBJ2-1; D gene: NA; V gene: TRBV6-2/TRBV6-3; CDR3 DNA: TGTGCCAGCACCCACTCGGAGGGGAAAACGGGAAATGAGCAGTTCTTC; CDR3 protein: CASTHSEGKTGNEQFF
clone size: NA; J gene: TRBJ1-1; D gene: NA; V gene: TRBV27; CDR3 DNA: TGTGCCAGCAGTCGCATCTCTTGGAACACTGAAGCTTTCTTT; CDR3 protein: CASSRISWNTEAFF
clone size: NA; J gene: TRBJ2-4; D gene: TRBD1; V gene: TRBV20-1; CDR3 DNA: TGCAGTACTCGGACAGGGGGCCCAAACATTCAGTACTTC; CDR3 protein: CSTRTGGPNIQYF
clone size: few; J gene: TRBJ2-1; D gene: TRBD1; V gene: TRBV4-1; CDR3 DNA: TGCGCCAGCAGCCAAGTTGGGACAGCTAACAATGAGCAGTTCTTC; CDR3 protein: CASSQVGTANNEQFF